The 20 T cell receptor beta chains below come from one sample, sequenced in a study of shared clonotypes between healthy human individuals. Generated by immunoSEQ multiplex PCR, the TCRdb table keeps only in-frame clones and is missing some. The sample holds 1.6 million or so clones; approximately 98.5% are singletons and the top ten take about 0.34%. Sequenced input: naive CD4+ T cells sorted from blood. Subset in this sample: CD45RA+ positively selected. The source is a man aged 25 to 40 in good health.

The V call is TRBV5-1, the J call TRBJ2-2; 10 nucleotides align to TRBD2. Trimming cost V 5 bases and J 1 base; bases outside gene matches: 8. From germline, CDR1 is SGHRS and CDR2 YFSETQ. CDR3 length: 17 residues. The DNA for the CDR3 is TGCGCCAGCAGAGCGGCTAGCGGGAGCCGGAACACCGGGGAGCTGTTTTTT. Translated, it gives CASRAASGSRNTGELFF. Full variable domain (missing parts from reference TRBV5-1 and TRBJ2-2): KAGVTQTPRYLIKTRGQQVTLSCSPISGHRSVSWYQQTPGQGLQFLFEYFSETQRNKGNFPGRFSGRQFSNSRSEMNVSTLELGDSALYLCASRAASGSRNTGELFFGEGSRLTVL.

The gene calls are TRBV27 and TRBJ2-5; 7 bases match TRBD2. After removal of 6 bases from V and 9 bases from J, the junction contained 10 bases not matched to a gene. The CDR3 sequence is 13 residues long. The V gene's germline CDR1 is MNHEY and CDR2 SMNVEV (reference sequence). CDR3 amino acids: CASRLGTTGAQYF. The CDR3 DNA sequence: TGTGCCAGCAGACTAGGGACTACGGGGGCCCAGTACTTC.

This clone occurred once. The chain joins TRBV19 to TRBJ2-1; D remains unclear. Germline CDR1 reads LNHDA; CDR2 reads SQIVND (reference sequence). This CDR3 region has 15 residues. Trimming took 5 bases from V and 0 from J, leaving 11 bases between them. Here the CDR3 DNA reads TGTGCCAGTAGTCCGGCCCCGAGCTCCTACAATGAGCAGTTCTTC. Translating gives CASSPAPSSYNEQFF.

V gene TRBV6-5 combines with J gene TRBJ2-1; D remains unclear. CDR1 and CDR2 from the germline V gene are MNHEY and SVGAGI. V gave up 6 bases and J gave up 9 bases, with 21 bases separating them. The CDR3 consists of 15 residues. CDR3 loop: CASSYGVSPRGEQFF. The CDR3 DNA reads TGTGCCAGCAGCTACGGTGTGTCGCCGCGCGGTGAGCAGTTCTTC.

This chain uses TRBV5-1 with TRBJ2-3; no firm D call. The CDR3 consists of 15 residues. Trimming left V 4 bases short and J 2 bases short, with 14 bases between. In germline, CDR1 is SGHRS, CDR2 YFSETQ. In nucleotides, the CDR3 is TGCGCCAGCAGCCCTGCCCCCGCCCACACAGATACGCAGTATTTT. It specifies CASSPAPAHTDTQYF.

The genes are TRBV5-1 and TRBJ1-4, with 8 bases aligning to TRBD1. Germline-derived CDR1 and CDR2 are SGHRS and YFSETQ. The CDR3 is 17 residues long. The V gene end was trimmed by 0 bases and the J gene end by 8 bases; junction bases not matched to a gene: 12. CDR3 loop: CASSLAVVGTGYEKLFF. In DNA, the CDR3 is TGCGCCAGCAGCTTGGCCGTGGTGGGGACAGGATACGAAAAACTGTTTTTT.

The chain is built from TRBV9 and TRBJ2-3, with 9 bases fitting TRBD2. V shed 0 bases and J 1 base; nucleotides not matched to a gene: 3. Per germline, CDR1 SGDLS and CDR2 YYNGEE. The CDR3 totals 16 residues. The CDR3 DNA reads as TGTGCCAGCAGCGTAGATAGCGGGAGAGGCACAGATACGCAGTATTTT. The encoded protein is CASSVDSGRGTDTQYF. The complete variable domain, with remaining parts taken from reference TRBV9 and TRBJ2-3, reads DSGVTQTPKHLITATGQRVTLRCSPRSGDLSVYWYQQSLDQGLQFLIQYYNGEERAKGNILERFSAQQFPDLHSELNLSSLELGDSALYFCASSVDSGRGTDTQYFGPGTRLTVL.

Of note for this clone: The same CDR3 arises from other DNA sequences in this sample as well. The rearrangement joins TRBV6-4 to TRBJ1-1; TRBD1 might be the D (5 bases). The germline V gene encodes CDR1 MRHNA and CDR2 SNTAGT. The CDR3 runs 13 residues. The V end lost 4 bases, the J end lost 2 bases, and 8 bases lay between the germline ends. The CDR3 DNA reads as TGTGCCAGCAGTGCAACAGGAAACACTGAAGCTTTCTTT. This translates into CASSATGNTEAFF.

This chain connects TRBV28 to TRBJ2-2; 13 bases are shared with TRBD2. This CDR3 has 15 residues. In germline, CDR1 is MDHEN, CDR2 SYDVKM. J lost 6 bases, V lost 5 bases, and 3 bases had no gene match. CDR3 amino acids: CASSRLAGGAGELFF. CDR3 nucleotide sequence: TGTGCCAGCAGTCGACTAGCGGGAGGTGCCGGGGAGCTGTTTTTT.

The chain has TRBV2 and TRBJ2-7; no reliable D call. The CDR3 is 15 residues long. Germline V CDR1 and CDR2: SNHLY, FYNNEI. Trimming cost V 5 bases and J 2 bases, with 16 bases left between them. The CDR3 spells CASSSRLDTPYEQYF. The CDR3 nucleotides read TGTGCCAGCAGTAGTAGACTTGACACTCCCTACGAGCAGTACTTC.

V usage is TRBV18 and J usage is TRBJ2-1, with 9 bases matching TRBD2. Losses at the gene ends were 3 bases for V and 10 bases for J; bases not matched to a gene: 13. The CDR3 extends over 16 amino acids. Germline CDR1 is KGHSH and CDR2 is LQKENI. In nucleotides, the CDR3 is TGTGCCAGCTCACCCCCGACTAGCGGTCCGTGGGGAGAGCAGTTCTTC. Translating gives CASSPPTSGPWGEQFF.

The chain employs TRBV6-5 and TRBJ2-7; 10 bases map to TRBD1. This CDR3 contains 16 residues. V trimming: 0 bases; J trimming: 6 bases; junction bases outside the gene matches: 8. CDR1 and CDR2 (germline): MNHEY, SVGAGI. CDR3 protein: CASSYSTGTGVFEQYF. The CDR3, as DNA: TGTGCCAGCAGTTACTCGACAGGGACAGGGGTTTTCGAGCAGTACTTC.

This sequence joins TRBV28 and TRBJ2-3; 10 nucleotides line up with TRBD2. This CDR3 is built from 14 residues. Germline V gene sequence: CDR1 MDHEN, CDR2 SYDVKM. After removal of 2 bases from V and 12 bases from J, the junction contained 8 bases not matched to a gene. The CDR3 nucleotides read TGTGCCAGCAGTTTACCCCTAGGACTAGCGGACCAGTATTTT. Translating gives CASSLPLGLADQYF.

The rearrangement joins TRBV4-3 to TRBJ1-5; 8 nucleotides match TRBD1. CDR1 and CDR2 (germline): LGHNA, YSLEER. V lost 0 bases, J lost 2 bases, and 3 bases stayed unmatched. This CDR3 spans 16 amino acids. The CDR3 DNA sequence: TGCGCCAGCAGCCAAGAGGACAGGGTCGGCAATCAGCCCCAGCATTTT. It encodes CASSQEDRVGNQPQHF.

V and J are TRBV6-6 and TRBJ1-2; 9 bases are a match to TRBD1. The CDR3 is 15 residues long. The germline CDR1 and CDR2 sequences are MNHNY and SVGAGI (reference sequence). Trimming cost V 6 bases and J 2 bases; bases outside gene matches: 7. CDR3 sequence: CASRGDRAGNYGYTF. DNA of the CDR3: TGTGCCAGCAGAGGGGACAGGGCAGGAAACTATGGCTACACCTTC.

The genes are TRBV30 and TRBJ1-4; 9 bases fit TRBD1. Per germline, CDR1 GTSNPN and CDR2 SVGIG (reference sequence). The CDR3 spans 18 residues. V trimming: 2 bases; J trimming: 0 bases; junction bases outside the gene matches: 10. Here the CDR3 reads CAWSLAGQGLSTNEKLFF. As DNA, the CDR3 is TGTGCCTGGAGTCTGGCAGGACAGGGGTTATCAACTAATGAAAAACTGTTTTTT.

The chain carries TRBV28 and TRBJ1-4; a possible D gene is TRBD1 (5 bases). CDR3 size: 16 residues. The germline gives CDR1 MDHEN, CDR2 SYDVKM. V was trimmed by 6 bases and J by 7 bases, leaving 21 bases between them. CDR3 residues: CASSLRTGGTPEKLFF. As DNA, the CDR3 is TGTGCCAGCAGCCTCCGTACCGGTGGGACCCCTGAAAAACTGTTTTTT.

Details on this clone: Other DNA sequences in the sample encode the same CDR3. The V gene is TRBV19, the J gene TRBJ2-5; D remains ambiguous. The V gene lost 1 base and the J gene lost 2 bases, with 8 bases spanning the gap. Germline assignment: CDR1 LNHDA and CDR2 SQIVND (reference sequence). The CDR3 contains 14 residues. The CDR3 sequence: CASSIVSGQETQYF. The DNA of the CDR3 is TGTGCCAGTAGTATAGTCTCTGGTCAAGAGACCCAGTACTTC. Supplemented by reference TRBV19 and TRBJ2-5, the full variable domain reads DGGITQSPKYLFRKEGQNVTLSCEQNLNHDAMYWYRQDPGQGLRLIYYSQIVNDFQKGDIAEGYSVSREKKESFPLTVTSAQKNPTAFYLCASSIVSGQETQYFGPGTRLLVL.

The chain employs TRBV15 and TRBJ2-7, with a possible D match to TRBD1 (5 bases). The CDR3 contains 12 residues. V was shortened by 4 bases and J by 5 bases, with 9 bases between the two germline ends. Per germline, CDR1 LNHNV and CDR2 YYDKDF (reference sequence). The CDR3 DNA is TGTGCCACCAGCAACCGGACACACGAGCAGTACTTC. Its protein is CATSNRTHEQYF.

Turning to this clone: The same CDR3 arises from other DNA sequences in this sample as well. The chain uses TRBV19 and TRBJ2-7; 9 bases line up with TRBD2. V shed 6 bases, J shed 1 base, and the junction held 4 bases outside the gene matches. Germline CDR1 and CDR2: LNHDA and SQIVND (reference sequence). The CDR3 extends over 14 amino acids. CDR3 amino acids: CASSSSGRSYEQYF. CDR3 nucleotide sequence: TGTGCCAGTAGCAGTAGCGGGAGATCCTACGAGCAGTACTTC.